This paragraph covers one T cell receptor beta chain sequence. Its specificity is unknown. The data were obtained in a study of T cell responses to AZD1222 COVID-19 vaccine. Data came from immunoSEQ multiplex PCR; TCRdb stores just in-frame clones and leaves some out. This sample has 150,000 to 200,000 clones, with 75% to 95% found just once. The germline V gene encodes CDR1 SEHNR and CDR2 FQNEAQ (reference sequence). This CDR3 has 12 amino acids. Trimming shortened V by 7 bases and J by 6 bases, and 12 bases separated the two germline ends. Findings of the study overall: Seropositive AZD1222 recipients at baseline numbered only five or six.

J is TRBJ1-2 and V is TRBV7-9, with D possibly TRBD1 on 6 matching bases. This receptor was identified in an adult in good health. Sequenced material: peripheral blood, taken on day 0 of AZD1222 vaccination. In DNA form, the CDR3 reads TGTGCCAGCAACTCAAACAGGGATGGCTACACCTTC. This sequence encodes CASNSNRDGYTF.